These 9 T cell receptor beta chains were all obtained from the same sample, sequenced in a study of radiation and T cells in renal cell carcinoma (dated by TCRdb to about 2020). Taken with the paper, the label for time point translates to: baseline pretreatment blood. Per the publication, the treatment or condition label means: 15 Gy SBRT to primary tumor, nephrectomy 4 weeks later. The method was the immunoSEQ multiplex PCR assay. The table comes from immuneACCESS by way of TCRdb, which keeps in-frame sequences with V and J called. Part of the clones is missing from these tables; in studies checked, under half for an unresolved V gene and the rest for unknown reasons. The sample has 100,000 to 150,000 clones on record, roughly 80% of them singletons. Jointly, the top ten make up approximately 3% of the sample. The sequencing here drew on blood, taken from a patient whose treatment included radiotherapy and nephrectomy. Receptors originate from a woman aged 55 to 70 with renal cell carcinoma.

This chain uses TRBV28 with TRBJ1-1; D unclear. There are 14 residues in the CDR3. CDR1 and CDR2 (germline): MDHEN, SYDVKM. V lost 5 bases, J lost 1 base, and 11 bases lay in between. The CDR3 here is CASSAPSGNTEAFF. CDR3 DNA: TGTGCCAGCAGTGCCCCGTCGGGGAACACTGAAGCTTTCTTT.

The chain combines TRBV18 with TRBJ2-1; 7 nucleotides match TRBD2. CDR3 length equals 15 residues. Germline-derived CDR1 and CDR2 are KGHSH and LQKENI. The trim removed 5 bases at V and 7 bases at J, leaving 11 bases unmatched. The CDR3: CASSSGLDPTNEQFF. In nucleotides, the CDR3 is TGTGCCAGCTCATCTGGACTAGACCCTACGAATGAGCAGTTCTTC.

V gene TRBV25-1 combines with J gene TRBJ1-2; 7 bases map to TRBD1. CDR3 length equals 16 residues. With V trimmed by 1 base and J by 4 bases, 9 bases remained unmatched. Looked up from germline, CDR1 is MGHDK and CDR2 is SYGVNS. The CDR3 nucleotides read TGTGCCAGCAGTGAATCTCGGGACAGCCCAATCTATGGCTACACCTTC. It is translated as CASSESRDSPIYGYTF.

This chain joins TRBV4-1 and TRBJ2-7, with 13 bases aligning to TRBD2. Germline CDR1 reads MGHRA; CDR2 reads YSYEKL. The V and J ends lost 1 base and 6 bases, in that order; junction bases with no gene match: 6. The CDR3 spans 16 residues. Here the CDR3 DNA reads TGCGCCAGCAGCCAAGGACTAGCGGGAGGATTAACCGAGCAGTACTTC. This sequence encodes CASSQGLAGGLTEQYF.

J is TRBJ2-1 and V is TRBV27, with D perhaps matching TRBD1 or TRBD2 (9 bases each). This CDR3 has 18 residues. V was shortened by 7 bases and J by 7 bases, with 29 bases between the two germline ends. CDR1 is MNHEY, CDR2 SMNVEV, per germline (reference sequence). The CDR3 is CASKLGQGISGSKNEQFF. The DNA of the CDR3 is TGTGCCAGCAAGTTGGGACAGGGAATTAGCGGGAGTAAAAATGAGCAGTTCTTC.

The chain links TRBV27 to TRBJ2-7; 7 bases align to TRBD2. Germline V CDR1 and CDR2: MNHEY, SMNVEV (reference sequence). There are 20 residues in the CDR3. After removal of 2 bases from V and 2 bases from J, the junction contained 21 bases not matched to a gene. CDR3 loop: CASSLASRGVGGRMAYEQYF. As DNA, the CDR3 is TGTGCCAGCAGTTTAGCGTCTCGGGGAGTAGGCGGGAGAATGGCCTACGAGCAGTACTTC.

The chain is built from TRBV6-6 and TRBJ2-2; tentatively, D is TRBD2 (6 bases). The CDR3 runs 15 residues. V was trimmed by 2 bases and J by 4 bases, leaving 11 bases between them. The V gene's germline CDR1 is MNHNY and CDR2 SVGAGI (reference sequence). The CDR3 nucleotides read TGTGCCAGCAGTTACGGGACTCGGGGCACCGGGGAGCTGTTTTTT. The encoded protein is CASSYGTRGTGELFF.

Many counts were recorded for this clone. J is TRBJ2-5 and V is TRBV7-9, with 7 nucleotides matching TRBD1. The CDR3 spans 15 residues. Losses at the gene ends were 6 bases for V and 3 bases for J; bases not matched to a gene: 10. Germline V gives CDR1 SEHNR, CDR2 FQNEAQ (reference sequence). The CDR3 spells CASRGPGQRKETQYF. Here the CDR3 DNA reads TGTGCCAGCAGGGGCCCGGGACAGAGAAAAGAGACCCAGTACTTC.

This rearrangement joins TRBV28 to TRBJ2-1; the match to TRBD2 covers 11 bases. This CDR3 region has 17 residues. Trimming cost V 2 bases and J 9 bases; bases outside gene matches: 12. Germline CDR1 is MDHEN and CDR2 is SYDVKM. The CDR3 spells CASSLRLLGTSGGEQFF. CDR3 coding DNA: TGTGCCAGCAGTTTACGGCTTCTAGGGACTAGCGGCGGTGAGCAGTTCTTC.